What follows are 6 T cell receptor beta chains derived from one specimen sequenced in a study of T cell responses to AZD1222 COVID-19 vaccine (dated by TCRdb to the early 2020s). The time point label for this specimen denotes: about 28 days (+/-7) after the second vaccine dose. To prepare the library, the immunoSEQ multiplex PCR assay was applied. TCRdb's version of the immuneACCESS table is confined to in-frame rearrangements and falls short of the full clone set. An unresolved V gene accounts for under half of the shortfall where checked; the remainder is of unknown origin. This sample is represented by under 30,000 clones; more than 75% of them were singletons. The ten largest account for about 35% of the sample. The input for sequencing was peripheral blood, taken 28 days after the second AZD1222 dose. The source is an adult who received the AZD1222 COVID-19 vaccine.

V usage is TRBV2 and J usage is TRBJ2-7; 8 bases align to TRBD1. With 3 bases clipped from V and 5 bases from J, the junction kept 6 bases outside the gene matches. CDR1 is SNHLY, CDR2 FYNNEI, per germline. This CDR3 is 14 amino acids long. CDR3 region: CASSEGDRTHEQYF. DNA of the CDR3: TGTGCCAGCAGTGAGGGGGACAGGACCCACGAGCAGTACTTC.

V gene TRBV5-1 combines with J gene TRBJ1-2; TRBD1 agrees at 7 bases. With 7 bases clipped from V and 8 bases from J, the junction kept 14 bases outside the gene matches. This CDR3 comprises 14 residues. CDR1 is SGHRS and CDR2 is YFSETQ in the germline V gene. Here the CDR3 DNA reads TGCGCCAGCCGACCGGGACAGCGAGTTGGGGGCTACACCTTC. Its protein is CASRPGQRVGGYTF.

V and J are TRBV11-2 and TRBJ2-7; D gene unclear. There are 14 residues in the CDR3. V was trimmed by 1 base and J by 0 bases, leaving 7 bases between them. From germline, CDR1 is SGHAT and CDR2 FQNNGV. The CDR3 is CASSLVVVSYEQYF. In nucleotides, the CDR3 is TGTGCCAGCAGCTTAGTGGTTGTCTCCTACGAGCAGTACTTC.

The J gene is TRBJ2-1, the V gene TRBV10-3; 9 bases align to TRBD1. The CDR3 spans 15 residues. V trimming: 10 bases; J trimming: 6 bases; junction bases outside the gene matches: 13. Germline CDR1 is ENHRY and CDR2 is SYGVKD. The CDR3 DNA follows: TGTGCCACCTCTTCCGGGACAGGGAGGGGCAATGAGCAGTTCTTC. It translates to CATSSGTGRGNEQFF.

CDR3: CASSLDPGLAYEQYF. The CDR3 nucleotides read TGTGCCAGCAGCTTAGACCCAGGTCTAGCCTACGAGCAGTACTTC. The chain has TRBV11-2 and TRBJ2-7; the D is unclear. V lost 0 bases to trimming and J lost 2 bases, with 11 bases between them. In germline, CDR1 is SGHAT, CDR2 FQNNGV. This CDR3 is 15 amino acids long.

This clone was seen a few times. CDR3 amino acids: CASSQDRASLFYNEQFF. For the CDR3, the DNA is TGTGCCAGCAGCCAAGATCGTGCTAGCCTTTTCTACAATGAGCAGTTCTTC. J is TRBJ2-1 and V is TRBV14; the D gene is possibly TRBD2 (5 bases). Germline CDR1 reads SGHDN; CDR2 reads FVKESK. This CDR3 contains 17 residues. V lost 0 bases and J lost 3, with 15 bases in between.